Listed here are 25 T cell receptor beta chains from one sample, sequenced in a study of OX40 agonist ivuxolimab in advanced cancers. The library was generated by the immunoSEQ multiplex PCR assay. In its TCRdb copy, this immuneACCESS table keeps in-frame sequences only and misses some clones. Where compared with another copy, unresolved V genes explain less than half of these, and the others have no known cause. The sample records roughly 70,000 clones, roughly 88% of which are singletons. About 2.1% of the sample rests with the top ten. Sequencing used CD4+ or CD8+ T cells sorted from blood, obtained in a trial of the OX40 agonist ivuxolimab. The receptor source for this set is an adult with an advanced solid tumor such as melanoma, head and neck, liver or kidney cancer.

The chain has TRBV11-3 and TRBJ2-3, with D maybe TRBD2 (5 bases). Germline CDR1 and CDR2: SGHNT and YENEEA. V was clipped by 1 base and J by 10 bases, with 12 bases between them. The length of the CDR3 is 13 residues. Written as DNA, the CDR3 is TGTGCCAGCAGCTTAGCCCCCGGGAACGCGCAGTATTTT. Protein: CASSLAPGNAQYF.

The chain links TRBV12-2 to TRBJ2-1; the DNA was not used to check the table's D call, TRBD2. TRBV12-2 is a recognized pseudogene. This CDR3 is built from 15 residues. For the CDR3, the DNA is TGTGCAAGTCGCCTAAAGCGGGAGGATTACAATGAGCAGTTCTTC. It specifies CASRLKREDYNEQFF.

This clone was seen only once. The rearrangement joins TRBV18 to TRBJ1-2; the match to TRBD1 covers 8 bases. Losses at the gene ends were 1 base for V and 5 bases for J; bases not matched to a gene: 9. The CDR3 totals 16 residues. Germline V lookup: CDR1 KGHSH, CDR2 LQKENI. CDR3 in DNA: TGTGCCAGCTCACCACAGAGGACAGGGTACGGTTATGGCTACACCTTC. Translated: CASSPQRTGYGYGYTF.

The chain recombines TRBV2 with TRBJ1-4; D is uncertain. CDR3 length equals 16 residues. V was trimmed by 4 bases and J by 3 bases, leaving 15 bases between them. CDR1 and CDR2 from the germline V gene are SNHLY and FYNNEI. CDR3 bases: TGTGCCAGCAGTGGCGTCCCAGGTGAATCTAATGAAAAACTGTTTTTT. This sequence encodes CASSGVPGESNEKLFF.

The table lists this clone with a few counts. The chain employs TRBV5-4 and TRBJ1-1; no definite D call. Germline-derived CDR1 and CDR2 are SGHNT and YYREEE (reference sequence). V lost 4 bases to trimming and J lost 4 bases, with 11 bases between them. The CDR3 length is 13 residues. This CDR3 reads CASSIGGGTEAFF. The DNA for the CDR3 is TGTGCCAGCAGCATAGGAGGAGGCACTGAAGCTTTCTTT.

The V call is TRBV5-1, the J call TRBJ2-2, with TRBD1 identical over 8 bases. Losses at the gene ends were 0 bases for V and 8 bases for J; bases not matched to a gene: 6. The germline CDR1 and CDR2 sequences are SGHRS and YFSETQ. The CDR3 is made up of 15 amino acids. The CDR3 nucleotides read TGCGCCAGCAGCTTGGCAGACAGGGGAGGAGGGGAGCTGTTTTTT. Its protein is CASSLADRGGGELFF.

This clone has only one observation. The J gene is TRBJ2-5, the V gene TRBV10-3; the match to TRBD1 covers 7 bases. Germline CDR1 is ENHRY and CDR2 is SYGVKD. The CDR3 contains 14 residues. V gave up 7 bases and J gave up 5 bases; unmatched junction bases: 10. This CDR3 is CAITRTGTGETQYF. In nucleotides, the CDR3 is TGTGCCATCACTCGGACAGGAACCGGGGAGACCCAGTACTTC.

The DNA of the CDR3 is TGTGCCAGCAGTACCCACGGAAACTACGAGCAGTACTTC. This translates into CASSTHGNYEQYF. The chain links TRBV28 to TRBJ2-7; no definite D call. V lost 5 bases and J lost 3, with 11 bases in between. The CDR3 is 13 residues long. CDR1 and CDR2 (germline): MDHEN, SYDVKM.

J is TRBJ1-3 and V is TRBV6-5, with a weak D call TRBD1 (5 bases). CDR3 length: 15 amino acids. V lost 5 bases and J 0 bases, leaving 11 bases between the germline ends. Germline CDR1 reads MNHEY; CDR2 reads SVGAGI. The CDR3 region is CASSTGSRSGNTIYF. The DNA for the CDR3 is TGTGCCAGCAGTACAGGCTCCCGCTCTGGAAACACCATATATTTT.

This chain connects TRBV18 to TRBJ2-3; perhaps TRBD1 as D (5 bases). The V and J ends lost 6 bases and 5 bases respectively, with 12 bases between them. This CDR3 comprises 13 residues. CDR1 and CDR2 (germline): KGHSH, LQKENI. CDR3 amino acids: CASSFQGIDTQYF. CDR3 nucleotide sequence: TGTGCCAGCTCCTTCCAGGGCATAGATACGCAGTATTTT.

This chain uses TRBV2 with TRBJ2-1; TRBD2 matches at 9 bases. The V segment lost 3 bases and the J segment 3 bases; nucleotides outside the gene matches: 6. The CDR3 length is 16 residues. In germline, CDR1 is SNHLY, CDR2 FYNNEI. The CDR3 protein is CASSDHRTSDYNEQFF. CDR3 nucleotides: TGTGCCAGCAGTGATCATAGGACTAGCGACTACAATGAGCAGTTCTTC. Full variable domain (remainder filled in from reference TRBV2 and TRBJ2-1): EPEVTQTPSHQVTQMGQEVILRCVPISNHLYFYWYRQILGQKVEFLVSFYNNEISEKSEIFDDQFSVERPDGSNFTLKIRSTKLEDSAMYFCASSDHRTSDYNEQFFGPGTRLTVL.

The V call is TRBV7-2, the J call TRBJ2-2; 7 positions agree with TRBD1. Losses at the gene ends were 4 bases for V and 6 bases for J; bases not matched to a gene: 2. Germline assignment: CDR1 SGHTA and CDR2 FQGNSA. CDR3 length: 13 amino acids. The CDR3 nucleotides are TGTGCCAGCAGCTACAGGGGACCCGGGGAGCTGTTTTTT. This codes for CASSYRGPGELFF.

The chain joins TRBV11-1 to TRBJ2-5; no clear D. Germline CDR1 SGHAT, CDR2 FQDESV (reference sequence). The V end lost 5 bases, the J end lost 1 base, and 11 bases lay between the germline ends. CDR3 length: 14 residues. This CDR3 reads CASSPRITQETQYF. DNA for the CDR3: TGTGCCAGCAGCCCCAGAATTACCCAAGAGACCCAGTACTTC.

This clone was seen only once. The CDR3 loop is CASSALAGEGSYNEQFF. CDR3 sequence (DNA): TGTGCCAGCTCAGCACTAGCGGGAGAAGGAAGCTACAATGAGCAGTTCTTC. The rearrangement uses TRBV18 and TRBJ2-1; 11 bases agree with TRBD2. V dropped 5 bases and J dropped 3; count of bases not matched to a gene: 9. Germline CDR1 and CDR2: KGHSH and LQKENI. The CDR3 has 17 amino acids.

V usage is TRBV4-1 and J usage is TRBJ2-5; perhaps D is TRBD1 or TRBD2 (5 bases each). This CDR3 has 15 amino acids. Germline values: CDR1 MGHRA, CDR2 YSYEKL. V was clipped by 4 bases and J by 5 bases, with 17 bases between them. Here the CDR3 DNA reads TGCGCCAGCAGCCCCGGGTGGGGACGCTCGGAGACCCAGTACTTC. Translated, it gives CASSPGWGRSETQYF.

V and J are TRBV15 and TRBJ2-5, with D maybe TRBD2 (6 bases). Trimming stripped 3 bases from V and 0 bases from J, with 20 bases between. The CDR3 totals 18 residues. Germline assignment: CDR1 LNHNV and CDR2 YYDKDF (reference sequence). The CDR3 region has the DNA TGTGCCACCAGCAGTGCCGGGTTAAGCGGGTTCTACCAAGAGACCCAGTACTTC. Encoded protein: CATSSAGLSGFYQETQYF. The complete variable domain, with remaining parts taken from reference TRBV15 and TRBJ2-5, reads DAMVIQNPRYQVTQFGKPVTLSCSQTLNHNVMYWYQQKSSQAPKLLFHYYDKDFNNEADTPDNFQSRRPNTSFCFLDIRSPGLGDTAMYLCATSSAGLSGFYQETQYFGPGTRLLVL.

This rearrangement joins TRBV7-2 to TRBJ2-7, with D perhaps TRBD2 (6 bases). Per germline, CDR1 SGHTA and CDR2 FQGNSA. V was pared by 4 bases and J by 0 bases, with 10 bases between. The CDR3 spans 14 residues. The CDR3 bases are TGTGCCAGCAGCTGGGGGACTGACTCCTACGAGCAGTACTTC. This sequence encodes CASSWGTDSYEQYF.

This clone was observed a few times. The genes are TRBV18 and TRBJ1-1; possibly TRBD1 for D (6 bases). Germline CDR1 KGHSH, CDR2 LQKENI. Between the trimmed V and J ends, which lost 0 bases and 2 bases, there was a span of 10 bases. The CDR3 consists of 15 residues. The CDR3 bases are TGTGCCAGCTCACCACCCTCCAGGGGTAACACTGAAGCTTTCTTT. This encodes CASSPPSRGNTEAFF.

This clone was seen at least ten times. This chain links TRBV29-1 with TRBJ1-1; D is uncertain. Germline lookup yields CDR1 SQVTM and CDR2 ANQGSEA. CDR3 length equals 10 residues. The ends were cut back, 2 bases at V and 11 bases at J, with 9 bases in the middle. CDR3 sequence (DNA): TGCAGCGTTGAAACGGGGAGCGCTTTCTTT. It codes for CSVETGSAFF.

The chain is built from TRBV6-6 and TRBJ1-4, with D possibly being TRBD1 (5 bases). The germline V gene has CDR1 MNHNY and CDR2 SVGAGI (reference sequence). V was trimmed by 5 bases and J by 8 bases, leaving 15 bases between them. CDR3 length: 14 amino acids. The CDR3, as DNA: TGTGCCAGCAGTACGGCCCAGGGATACGAAAAACTGTTTTTT. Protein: CASSTAQGYEKLFF.

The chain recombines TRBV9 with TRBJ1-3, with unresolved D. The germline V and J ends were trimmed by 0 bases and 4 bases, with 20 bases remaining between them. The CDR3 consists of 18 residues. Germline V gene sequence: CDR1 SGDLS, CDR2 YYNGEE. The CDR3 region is CASSVATSGLLGGNTIYF. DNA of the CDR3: TGTGCCAGCAGCGTAGCTACGTCTGGCCTCCTAGGGGGAAACACCATATATTTT. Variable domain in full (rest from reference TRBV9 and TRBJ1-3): DSGVTQTPKHLITATGQRVTLRCSPRSGDLSVYWYQQSLDQGLQFLIQYYNGEERAKGNILERFSAQQFPDLHSELNLSSLELGDSALYFCASSVATSGLLGGNTIYFGEGSWLTVV.

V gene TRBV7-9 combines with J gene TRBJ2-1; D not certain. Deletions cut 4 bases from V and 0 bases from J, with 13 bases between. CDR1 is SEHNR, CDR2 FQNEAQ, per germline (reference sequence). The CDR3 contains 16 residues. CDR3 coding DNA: TGTGCCAGCAGCTACCCTGGGCGGTCCTCCTACAATGAGCAGTTCTTC. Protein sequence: CASSYPGRSSYNEQFF.

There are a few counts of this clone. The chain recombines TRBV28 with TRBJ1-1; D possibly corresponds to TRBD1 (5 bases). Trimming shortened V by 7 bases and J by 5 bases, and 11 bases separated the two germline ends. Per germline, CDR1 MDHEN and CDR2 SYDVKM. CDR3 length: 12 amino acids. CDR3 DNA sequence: TGTGCCAGCAACGCAGGGATAACTGAAGCTTTCTTT. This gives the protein CASNAGITEAFF.

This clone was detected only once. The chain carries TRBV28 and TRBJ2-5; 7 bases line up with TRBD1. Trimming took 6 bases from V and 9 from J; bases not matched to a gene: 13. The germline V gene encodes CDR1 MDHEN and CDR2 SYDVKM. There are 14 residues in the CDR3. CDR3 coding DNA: TGTGCCAGCAGCACCACCCAGGGGGTGGCTTCCCAGTACTTC. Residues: CASSTTQGVASQYF.

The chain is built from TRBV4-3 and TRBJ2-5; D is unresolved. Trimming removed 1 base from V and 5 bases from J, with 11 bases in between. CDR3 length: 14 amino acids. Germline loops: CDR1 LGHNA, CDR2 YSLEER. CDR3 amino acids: CASSQVGRVETQYF. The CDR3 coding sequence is TGCGCCAGCAGCCAAGTAGGTCGGGTGGAGACCCAGTACTTC.